A selection of T cell receptor beta chains follows, all from one sample in a study of T cells after yellow fever vaccination. TCRdb re-called the 5' RACE reads with MiXCR, one entry per CDR3 protein. The table has hundreds of thousands of distinct CDR3 sequences, 18% seen once. This material consisted of PBMCs, taken before the yellow fever booster vaccination. These receptors all stem from a man aged 18 to 29 who received the YFV17D yellow fever vaccine. Each CDR3 is given with its conserved first and last residue.

CDR3: CASRRANYGYTF
V: TRBV6-1

CDR3: CASSQDPPGSYTQYF
V: TRBV4-1

CDR3: CASSSTGGYYGYTF
V: TRBV6-5

CDR3: CASSPLSADSYGYTF
V: TRBV9

CDR3: CSARTLSTDTQYF
V: TRBV20-1

CDR3: CASGDRTSHYGYTF
V: TRBV4-3

CDR3: CASSLFIRQGGTQYF
V: TRBV7-8

CDR3: CSARERQGFWNQPQHF
V: TRBV20-1

CDR3: CASSVGRTGELFF
V: TRBV9

CDR3: CASRTINEKLFF
V: TRBV25-1

CDR3: CASSPLLSGADTQYF
V: TRBV27

CDR3: CSLQGAYYGYTF
V: TRBV20-1

CDR3: CASSLGRRLPFDEQFF
V: TRBV11-1

CDR3: CATSGRQGAKDTQYF
V: TRBV15

CDR3: CASSQEEGLSYEQYF
V: TRBV4-3

CDR3: CASSATSEGSRKTQYF
V: TRBV5-1

CDR3: CASVDGTRGTYNEQFF
V: TRBV5-1

CDR3: CASSPIGEEAFF
V: TRBV4-1

CDR3: CASSPRWSSGANVLTF
V: TRBV2

CDR3: CSVFSHLKQFF
V: TRBV29-1

CDR3: CASSLVLSGEPQHF
V: TRBV7-2

CDR3: CASSSDPSYEQYF
V: TRBV7-6

CDR3: CASSQDSPLGNTIYF
V: TRBV4-2

CDR3: CASGPSSGGAYIQYF
V: TRBV12-5

CDR3: CASSQDLYQETQYF
V: TRBV4-3

CDR3: CASSLDSTNEKLFF
V: TRBV5-1

CDR3: CSARDSGVTDTQYF
V: TRBV20-1

CDR3: CSARGLTEETQYF
V: TRBV20-1

CDR3: CASRLIGDNEQFF
V: TRBV5-1

CDR3: CASSLAVGDSGVQYF
V: TRBV7-9

CDR3: CASRDAGAHYGYTF
V: TRBV12-3/TRBV12-4

CDR3: CSAPTGGTDTQYF
V: TRBV20-1

CDR3: CASSLESGTEAFF
V: TRBV7-6

CDR3: CSARKVDEQFF
V: TRBV20-1

CDR3: CASSSGQGAGYTF
V: TRBV11-2

CDR3: CASSEYSTYEQYF
V: TRBV25-1

CDR3: CSARALVVLAKNIQYF
V: TRBV20-1

CDR3: CASSSSRLDSYTF
V: TRBV6-5

CDR3: CASSPDRGGDEKLFF
V: TRBV2

CDR3: CAIRSQSTDTQYF
V: TRBV10-3

CDR3: CASTPGGGGNTDTQYF
V: TRBV7-9

CDR3: CASTLTGTDTQYF
V: TRBV7-9

CDR3: CASSFSGNLVETQYF
V: TRBV5-1

CDR3: CASSLGSGPAGELFF
V: TRBV5-1

CDR3: CASSLSDPGDTQYF
V: TRBV5-1

CDR3: CASSLQTGTGGHGYTF
V: TRBV4-1

CDR3: CASSLMDRVNTEAFF
V: TRBV5-1

CDR3: CASSFPEGAPLYGYTF
V: TRBV5-1

CDR3: CASSLGANHGYEQYF
V: TRBV11-2

CDR3: CASSFSGSPLHF
V: TRBV12-3/TRBV12-4

CDR3: CARGRTYGYTF
V: TRBV5-3

CDR3: CASSVNRENTQYF
V: TRBV2

CDR3: CASSLRLAGGPHLVYEQYF
V: TRBV6-5

CDR3: CASSPRGGETYEQYF
V: TRBV4-2

CDR3: CASSLDGGVTGELFF
V: TRBV5-1

CDR3: CATSRGTGETDTQYF
V: TRBV15

CDR3: CASSRPDRARGGYTF
V: TRBV6-2/TRBV6-3

CDR3: CASSARDREIGETQYF
V: TRBV7-8

CDR3: CASSLPGQGFSSYEQYF
V: TRBV6-2/TRBV6-3

CDR3: CASSFPRGAGGNEQFF
V: TRBV7-9